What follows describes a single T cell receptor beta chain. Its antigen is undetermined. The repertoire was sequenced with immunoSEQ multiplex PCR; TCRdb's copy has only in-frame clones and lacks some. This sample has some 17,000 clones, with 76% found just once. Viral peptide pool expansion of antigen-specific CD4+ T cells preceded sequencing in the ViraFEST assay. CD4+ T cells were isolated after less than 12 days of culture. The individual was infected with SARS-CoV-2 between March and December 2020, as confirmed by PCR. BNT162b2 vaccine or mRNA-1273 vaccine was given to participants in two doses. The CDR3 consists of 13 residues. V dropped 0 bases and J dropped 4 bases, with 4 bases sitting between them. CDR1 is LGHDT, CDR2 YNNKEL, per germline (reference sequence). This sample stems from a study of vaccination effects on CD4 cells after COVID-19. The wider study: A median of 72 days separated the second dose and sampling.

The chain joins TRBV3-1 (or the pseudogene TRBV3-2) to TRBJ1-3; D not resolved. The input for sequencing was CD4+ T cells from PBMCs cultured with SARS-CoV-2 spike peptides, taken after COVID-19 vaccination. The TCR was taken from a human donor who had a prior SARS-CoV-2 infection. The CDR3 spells CASSQDGGNTIYF. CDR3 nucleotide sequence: TGTGCCAGCAGCCAAGATGGGGGAAACACCATATATTTT.